This T cell receptor beta chain originates from a study of blood T cell repertoires in COVID-19. As for the study in general: Samples of COVID-19 (acute and convalescent) were obtained from the United States, Italy and Spain. PBMCs, B-cell-depleted T cells, or T cells provided the cDNA or gDNA that made up the material.

In the authors' workflow: Amplifying reference gene primers gave estimates of nucleated cell counts. Measured with immunoSEQ multiplex PCR; TCRdb has only the in-frame clones, and not every one. The V and J calls and clone size are taken from that table; D and trimming were inferred from the DNA. This table has about 140,000 clones, approximately 88% appearing once. This CDR3 has 19 amino acids. The V gene's germline CDR1 is KGHSH and CDR2 LQKENI. The junction had 11 bases not matched to a gene; V was cut back by 2 bases and J by 0 bases. The source material was peripheral blood. V usage is TRBV18 and J usage is TRBJ2-3; TRBD2 matches at 10 bases. The receptor was isolated from a woman in her fifties or sixties with acute or convalescent COVID-19. The CDR3 spells CASSPEIAGGFPSTDTQYF. The CDR3 coding sequence is TGTGCCAGCTCACCAGAGATAGCGGGAGGTTTCCCAAGCACAGATACGCAGTATTTT.